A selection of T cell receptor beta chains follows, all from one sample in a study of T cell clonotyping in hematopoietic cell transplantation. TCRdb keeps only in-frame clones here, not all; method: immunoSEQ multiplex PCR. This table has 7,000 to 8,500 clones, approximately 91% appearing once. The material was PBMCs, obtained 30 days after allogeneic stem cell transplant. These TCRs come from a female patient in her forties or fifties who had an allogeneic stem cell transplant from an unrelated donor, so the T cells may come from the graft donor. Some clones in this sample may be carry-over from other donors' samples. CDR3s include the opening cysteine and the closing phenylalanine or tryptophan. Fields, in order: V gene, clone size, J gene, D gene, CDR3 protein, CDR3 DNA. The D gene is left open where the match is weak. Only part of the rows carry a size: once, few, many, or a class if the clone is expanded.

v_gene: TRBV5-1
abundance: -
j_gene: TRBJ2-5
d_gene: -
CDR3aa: CASSLANLQETQYF
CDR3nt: TGCGCCAGCAGCTTGGCCAACCTGCAAGAGACCCAGTACTTC

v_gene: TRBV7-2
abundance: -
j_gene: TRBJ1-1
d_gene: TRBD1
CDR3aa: CASSLAQGVVGQGDEAFF
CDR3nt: TGTGCCAGCAGCTTAGCGCAAGGTGTGGTGGGGCAGGGGGATGAAGCTTTCTTT

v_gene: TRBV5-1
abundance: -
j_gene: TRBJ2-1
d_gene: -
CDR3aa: CASSLDLLSNEQFF
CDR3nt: TGCGCCAGCAGCTTGGACCTTCTCTCCAATGAGCAGTTCTTC

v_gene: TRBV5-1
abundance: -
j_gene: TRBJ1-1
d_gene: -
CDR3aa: CASSLGTSNTEAFF
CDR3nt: TGCGCCAGCAGCTTGGGGACATCGAACACTGAAGCTTTCTTT

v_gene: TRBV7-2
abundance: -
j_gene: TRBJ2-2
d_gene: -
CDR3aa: CASSSGLLTGELFF
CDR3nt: TGTGCCAGCAGCAGCGGACTACTCACCGGGGAGCTGTTTTTT

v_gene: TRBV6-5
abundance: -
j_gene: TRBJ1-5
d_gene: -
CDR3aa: CASSYESNQPQHF
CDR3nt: TGTGCCAGCAGTTACGAGTCCAATCAGCCCCAGCATTTT

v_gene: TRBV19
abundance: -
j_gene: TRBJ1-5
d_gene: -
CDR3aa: CASSSLKSVGYQPQHF
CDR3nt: TGTGCCAGTAGTAGCTTGAAGTCCGTGGGGTATCAGCCCCAGCATTTT

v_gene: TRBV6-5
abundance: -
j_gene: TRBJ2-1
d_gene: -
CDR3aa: CASSRQRLTNEQFF
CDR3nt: TGTGCCAGCAGTCGCCAAAGGTTAACCAATGAGCAGTTCTTC

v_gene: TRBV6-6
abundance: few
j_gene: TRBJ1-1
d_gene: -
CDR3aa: CASSLGYGENTEAFF
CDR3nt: TGTGCCAGCAGTTTGGGGTACGGTGAGAACACTGAAGCTTTCTTT

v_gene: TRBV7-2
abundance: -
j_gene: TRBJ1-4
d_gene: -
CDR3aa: CASSLVTGLNEKLFF
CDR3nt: TGTGCCAGCAGCTTAGTGACAGGTTTAAATGAAAAACTGTTTTTT

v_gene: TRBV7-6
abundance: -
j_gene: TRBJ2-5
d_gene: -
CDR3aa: CASSVDPIREFQETQYF
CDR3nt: TGTGCCAGCAGCGTCGACCCAATCAGGGAGTTCCAAGAGACCCAGTACTTC

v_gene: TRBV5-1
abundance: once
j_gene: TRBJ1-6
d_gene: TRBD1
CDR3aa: CASSASGGGYSPLHF
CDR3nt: TGCGCCAGCAGCGCTTCAGGGGGAGGGTATTCACCCCTCCACTTT

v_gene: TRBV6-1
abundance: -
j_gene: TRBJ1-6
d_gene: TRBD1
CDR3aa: CASRLTGEGSPLHF
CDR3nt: TGTGCCAGCAGGCTCACAGGGGAAGGTTCACCCCTCCACTTT

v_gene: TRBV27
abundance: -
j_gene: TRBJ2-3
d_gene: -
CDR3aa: CASSFLARSTDTQYF
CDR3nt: TGTGCCAGCAGTTTTCTGGCTAGAAGCACAGATACGCAGTATTTT

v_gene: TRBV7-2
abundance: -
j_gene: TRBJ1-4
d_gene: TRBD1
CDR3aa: CASSGQINEKLFF
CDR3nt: TGTGCCAGCTCGGGACAGATTAATGAAAAACTGTTTTTT

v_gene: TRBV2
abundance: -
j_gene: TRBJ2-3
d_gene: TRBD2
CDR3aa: CASSEALAGPDTQYF
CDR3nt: TGTGCCAGCAGTGAAGCACTAGCGGGGCCAGATACGCAGTATTTT

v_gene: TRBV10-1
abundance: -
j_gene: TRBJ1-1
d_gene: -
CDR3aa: CASSKAVGGTEAFF
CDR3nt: TGCGCCAGCAGTAAGGCGGTCGGAGGGACTGAAGCTTTCTTT

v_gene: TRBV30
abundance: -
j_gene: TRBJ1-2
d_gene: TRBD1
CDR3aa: CAWSRGGYNYGYTF
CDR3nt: TGTGCCTGGAGTCGAGGGGGCTATAACTATGGCTACACCTTC

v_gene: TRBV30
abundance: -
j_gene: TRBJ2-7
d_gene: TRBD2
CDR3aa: CAWSGSGSTVYEQYF
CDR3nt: TGTGCCTGGAGCGGTAGCGGGAGTACCGTCTACGAGCAGTACTTC

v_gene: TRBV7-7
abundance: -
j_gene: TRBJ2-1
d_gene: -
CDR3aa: CASSLGGAEEQFF
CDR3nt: TGTGCCAGCAGCTTGGGGGGGGCAGAGGAGCAGTTCTTC

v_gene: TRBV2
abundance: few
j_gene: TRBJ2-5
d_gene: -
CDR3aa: CASSGSVAGLEETQYF
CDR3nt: TGTGCCAGCAGTGGATCAGTGGCCGGGTTAGAAGAGACCCAGTACTTC

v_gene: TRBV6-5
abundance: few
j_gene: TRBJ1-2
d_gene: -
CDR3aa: CASRTGTSVGYTF
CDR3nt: TGTGCCAGCAGGACCGGGACTTCGGTTGGCTACACCTTC